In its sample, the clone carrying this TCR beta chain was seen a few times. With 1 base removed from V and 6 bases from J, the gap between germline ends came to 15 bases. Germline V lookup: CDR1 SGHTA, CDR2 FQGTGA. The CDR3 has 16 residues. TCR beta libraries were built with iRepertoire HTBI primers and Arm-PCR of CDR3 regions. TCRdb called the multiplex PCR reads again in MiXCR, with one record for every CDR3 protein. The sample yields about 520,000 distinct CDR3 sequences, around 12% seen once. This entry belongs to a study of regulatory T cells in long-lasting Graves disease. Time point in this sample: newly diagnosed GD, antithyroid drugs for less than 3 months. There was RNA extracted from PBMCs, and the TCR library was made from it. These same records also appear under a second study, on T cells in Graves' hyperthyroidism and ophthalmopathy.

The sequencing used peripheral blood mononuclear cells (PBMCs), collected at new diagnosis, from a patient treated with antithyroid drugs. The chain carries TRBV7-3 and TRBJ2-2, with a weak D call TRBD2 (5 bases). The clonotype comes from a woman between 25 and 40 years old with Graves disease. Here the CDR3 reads CASSLRFRGSAGELFF. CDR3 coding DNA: TGTGCCAGCAGCTTAAGGTTCAGAGGGTCAGCCGGGGAGCTGTTTTTT.